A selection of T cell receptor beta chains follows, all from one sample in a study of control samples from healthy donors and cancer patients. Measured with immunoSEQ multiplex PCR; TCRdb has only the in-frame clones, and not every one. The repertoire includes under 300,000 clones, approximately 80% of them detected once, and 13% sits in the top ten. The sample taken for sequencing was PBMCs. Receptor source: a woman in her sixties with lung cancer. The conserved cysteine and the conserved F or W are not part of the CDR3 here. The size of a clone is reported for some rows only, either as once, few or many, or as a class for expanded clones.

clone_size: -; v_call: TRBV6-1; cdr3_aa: ASSEWEQTQETQY
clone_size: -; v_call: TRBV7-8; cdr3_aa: ASSIRELSNEKLF
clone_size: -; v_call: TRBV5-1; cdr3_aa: ARIQETQY
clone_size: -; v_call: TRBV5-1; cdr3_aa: ASSPNPDRGPGYT
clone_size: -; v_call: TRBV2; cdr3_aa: ASSGSLNTGELF
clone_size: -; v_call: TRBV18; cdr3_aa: ASSPFPGSEQY
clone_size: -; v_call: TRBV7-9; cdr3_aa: ASSFLAGGRSTDTQY
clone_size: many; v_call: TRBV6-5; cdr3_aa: ASSYVQSGNGYT
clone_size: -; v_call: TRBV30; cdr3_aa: AWSLAGGSQETQY
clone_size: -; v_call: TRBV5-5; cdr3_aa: ASSLRISGNTIY
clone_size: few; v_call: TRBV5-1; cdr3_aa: ASSPFPAGGETQY
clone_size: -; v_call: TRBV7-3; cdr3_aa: ASSLSSGLAITGGYNEQF
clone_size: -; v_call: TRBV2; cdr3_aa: ASSWGERGTQY
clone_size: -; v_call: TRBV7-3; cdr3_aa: ASPPKHQTDYNSPLH
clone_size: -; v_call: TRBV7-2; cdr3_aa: ASLPGTDYGYT
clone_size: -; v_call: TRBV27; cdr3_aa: ASSFLPIGVDNEQF
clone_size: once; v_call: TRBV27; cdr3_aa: ASSLMMNTEAF
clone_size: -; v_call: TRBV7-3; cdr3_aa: ASSLNVGEQF
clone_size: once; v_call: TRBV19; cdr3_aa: ASRARSSYNEQF
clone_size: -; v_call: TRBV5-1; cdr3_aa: ASSPNQNEKLF
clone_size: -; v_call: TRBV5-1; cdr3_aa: ASSPQAGGADTQY
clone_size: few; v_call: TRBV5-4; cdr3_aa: ASTEGQGQTGELF
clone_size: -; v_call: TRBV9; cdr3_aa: ASSVEAGGGDTQY
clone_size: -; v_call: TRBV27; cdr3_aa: ASRGTSGYNEQF
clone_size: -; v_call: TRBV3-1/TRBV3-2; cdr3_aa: ASSQSLWSGATDTQY
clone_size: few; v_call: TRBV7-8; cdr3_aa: ASSPDRVGAF
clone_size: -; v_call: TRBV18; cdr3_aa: ASSPISASGRNNEQF
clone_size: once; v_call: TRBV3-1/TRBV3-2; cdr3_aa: ASSHRGPNEQY
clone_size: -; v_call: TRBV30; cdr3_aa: AWSEGLSNQPQH
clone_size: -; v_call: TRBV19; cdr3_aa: ASSAWTGRDTEAF
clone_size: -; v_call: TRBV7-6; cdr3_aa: ASSSSTAANYGYT
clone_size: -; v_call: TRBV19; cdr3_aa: ASKTDRVIAGELF
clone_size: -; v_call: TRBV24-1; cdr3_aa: ATSDFGDTQY
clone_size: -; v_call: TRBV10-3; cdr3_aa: AISESGGEGDTQY
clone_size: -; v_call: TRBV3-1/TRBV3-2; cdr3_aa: ASSRDRARGYT